A selection of T cell receptor beta chains follows, all from one sample in a study of Ad26.COV2.S vaccination and SARS-CoV-2 variants. TCRdb's copy holds only in-frame clones and misses some; the assay was immunoSEQ multiplex PCR. Of more than 300,000 clones listed, around 84% are singletons. Sequencing was performed on peripheral blood, taken in a trial of Ad26.COV2.S vaccine versus placebo. These receptors were taken from a person between 18 and 60 years old who received the Ad26.COV2.S COVID-19 vaccine or a placebo. The CDR3 runs from the conserved cysteine through the conserved F or W. The order of the fields is D gene, J gene, clone size, V gene, CDR3 protein, CDR3 DNA. The D gene is left open where the match is weak. Not all rows give a size; the values are once, few, many and, for expanded clones, a class.

TRBD1 TRBJ1-1 - TRBV18 CASSSDRGRRDTEAFF TGTGCCAGCTCCTCGGACAGGGGACGCAGGGACACTGAAGCTTTCTTT
- TRBJ1-2 - TRBV4-1 CASSQDGRDFWSGYTF TGCGCCAGCAGCCAAGATGGCCGGGACTTTTGGAGTGGCTACACCTTC
TRBD1 TRBJ1-6 once TRBV30 CAWSTGGNSPLHF TGTGCCTGGAGTACAGGGGGTAATTCACCCCTCCACTTT
TRBD1 TRBJ1-2 - TRBV7-2 CASSPRGTGSVHGYTF TGTGCCAGCAGCCCAAGGGGGACAGGGAGTGTACATGGCTACACCTTC
TRBD1 TRBJ1-2 - TRBV4-3 CASSQDQTGEYTF TGCGCCAGCAGCCAAGATCAGACAGGGGAGTACACCTTC
- TRBJ1-3 once TRBV6-6 CASSYGAGNTIYF TGTGCCAGCAGTTACGGCGCTGGAAACACCATATATTTT
- TRBJ2-1 - TRBV5-4 CASSFQSNGYNEQFF TGTGCCAGCAGCTTTCAGTCTAATGGCTACAATGAGCAGTTCTTC
- TRBJ1-5 - TRBV5-1 CASSLNRDQPQHF TGCGCCAGCAGCTTAAACAGAGATCAGCCCCAGCATTTT
TRBD1 TRBJ1-4 - TRBV18 CASSPWTGEKLFF TGTGCCAGCTCACCCTGGACAGGTGAAAAACTGTTTTTT
- TRBJ1-2 - TRBV5-1 CASRTTGSSGGYTF TGCGCCAGCAGAACGACCGGGTCCTCTGGAGGCTACACCTTC
TRBD2 TRBJ2-1 - TRBV11-3 CASSSPSAGGYNEQFF TGTGCCAGCAGCTCCCCATCAGCGGGGGGCTACAATGAGCAGTTCTTC
TRBD1 TRBJ2-7 - TRBV6-5 CASSLGQSYEQYF TGTGCCAGCAGTTTGGGACAGAGCTACGAGCAGTACTTC
- TRBJ2-6 once TRBV13 CASSLRPAGANVLTF TGTGCCAGCAGCTTACGCCCCGCTGGGGCCAACGTCCTGACTTTC
- TRBJ2-5 - TRBV10-3 CAISETERRGQETQYF TGTGCCATCAGTGAGACGGAACGGCGGGGACAAGAGACCCAGTACTTC
- TRBJ2-6 - TRBV5-4 CASSRISGGTTGANVLTF TGTGCCAGCAGTCGAATATCCGGGGGAACAACTGGGGCCAACGTCCTGACTTTC
- TRBJ1-5 - TRBV5-8 CASNQGTENQPQHF TGTGCCAGCAACCAAGGGACGGAGAATCAGCCCCAGCATTTT
- TRBJ1-5 - TRBV12-5 CASGPDQPQHF TGTGCTAGTGGTCCAGATCAGCCCCAGCATTTT
- TRBJ1-2 few TRBV6-4 CASSQEAVSYGYTF TGTGCCAGCAGTCAAGAGGCGGTATCCTATGGCTACACCTTC
- TRBJ2-7 - TRBV18 CASSPQQPDSSYEQYF TGTGCCAGCTCACCACAACAACCGGACAGCTCCTACGAGCAGTACTTC
- TRBJ2-1 - TRBV18 CASSLLSGPDNEQFF TGTGCCAGCTCACTTCTTTCAGGGCCCGACAATGAGCAGTTCTTC
- TRBJ1-1 - TRBV6-2/TRBV6-3 CASSYPRGRTGEAFF TGTGCCAGCAGTTACCCCCGGGGCAGGACGGGTGAAGCTTTCTTT
- TRBJ1-1 many TRBV5-1 CASSLQGVDTEAFF TGCGCCAGCAGCTTACAGGGAGTAGACACTGAAGCTTTCTTT
TRBD2 TRBJ2-1 - TRBV11-2 CASSSIRVAGGSSYNEQFF TGTGCCAGCAGCTCGATCCGCGTAGCGGGGGGGAGCTCCTACAATGAGCAGTTCTTC
TRBD2 TRBJ2-1 - TRBV5-1 CASGGTSLHEQFF TGCGCCAGCGGTGGGACTAGCCTTCATGAGCAGTTCTTC
TRBD1 TRBJ1-6 few TRBV5-6 CASSSRDRFMALHF TGTGCCAGCAGCAGCCGGGACAGGTTTATGGCCCTCCACTTT
- TRBJ2-6 - TRBV5-6 CASSFSGTGANVLTF TGTGCCAGCAGCTTTTCAGGGACTGGGGCCAACGTCCTGACTTTC
- TRBJ2-1 - TRBV20-1 CSASMASWQFF TGCAGTGCTAGCATGGCCAGTTGGCAGTTCTTC
- TRBJ2-5 - TRBV27 CASSLMSQETQYF TGTGCCAGCAGTTTAATGTCGCAAGAGACCCAGTACTTC
- TRBJ1-3 - TRBV18 CASTDRFSGNTIYF TGTGCCAGCACGGACAGATTCTCTGGAAACACCATATATTTT
TRBD1 TRBJ1-5 - TRBV18 CASSPQSNRGYQPQHF TGTGCCAGCTCACCACAATCGAACAGGGGTTATCAGCCCCAGCATTTT
TRBD2 TRBJ2-3 - TRBV19 CASSIGRSGGVLDTQYF TGTGCCAGTAGTATTGGTAGGAGCGGGGGGGTCTTGGATACGCAGTATTTT
TRBD1 TRBJ1-1 - TRBV14 CASSRRQGVIDTEAFF TGTGCCAGCAGCCGACGACAGGGGGTGATAGACACTGAAGCTTTCTTT
- TRBJ2-3 - TRBV7-2 CASSLFVTGLGDTQYF TGTGCCAGCAGCTTATTTGTTACAGGGCTTGGAGATACGCAGTATTTT
- TRBJ2-1 - TRBV7-2 CASSRRDSSYNEQFF TGTGCCAGCAGCCGTAGGGACTCCAGCTACAATGAGCAGTTCTTC
- TRBJ1-1 - TRBV19 CASSMSVTGEAFF TGTGCCAGTAGTATGAGCGTGACAGGTGAAGCTTTCTTT
TRBD1 TRBJ1-1 - TRBV30 CAWGDRNTEAFF TGTGCCTGGGGGGACAGGAACACTGAAGCTTTCTTT
TRBD2 TRBJ2-3 - TRBV11-2 CASSPQRGSTDTQYF TGTGCCAGCAGCCCCCAGCGGGGTAGCACAGATACGCAGTATTTT
TRBD2 TRBJ2-1 - TRBV5-8 CASRPIRLAGGFDYNEQFF TGTGCCAGCCGTCCGATCCGACTAGCGGGGGGATTCGACTACAATGAGCAGTTCTTC
- TRBJ2-7 - TRBV9 CASSVEDSSYEQYF TGTGCCAGCAGCGTAGAAGATAGCTCCTACGAGCAGTACTTC
- TRBJ2-1 - TRBV6-2/TRBV6-3 CASSYSMARDEQFF TGTGCCAGCAGTTACTCGATGGCACGGGATGAGCAGTTCTTC
- TRBJ1-5 few TRBV5-4 CASSAGQPNSNQPQHF TGTGCCAGCAGCGCCGGACAGCCGAATAGCAATCAGCCCCAGCATTTT
- TRBJ1-5 - TRBV6-1 CASSEAKAGVRQPQHF TGTGCCAGCAGTGAAGCGAAGGCAGGAGTCCGTCAGCCCCAGCATTTT
- TRBJ2-7 few TRBV7-9 CASSTAGQDTSHYEQYF TGTGCCAGCAGCACGGCGGGGCAGGACACTTCACACTACGAGCAGTACTTC
- TRBJ1-2 - TRBV7-2 CASTEQGKGYGYTF TGTGCCAGCACTGAACAGGGAAAGGGGTATGGCTACACCTTC
- TRBJ2-3 - TRBV6-2/TRBV6-3 CASSMADTQYF TGTGCCAGCAGTATGGCAGATACGCAGTATTTT
TRBD2 TRBJ2-5 - TRBV6-5 CASSSGTTQETQYF TGTGCCAGCAGTTCCGGGACTACCCAAGAGACCCAGTACTTC
TRBD1 TRBJ1-2 - TRBV20-1 CSASWTGSGYTF TGCAGTGCTAGTTGGACAGGCAGTGGCTACACCTTC
- TRBJ1-5 few TRBV6-2/TRBV6-3 CASSNTGWQPQHF TGTGCCAGCAGTAACACAGGGTGGCAGCCCCAGCATTTT
- TRBJ2-3 - TRBV7-8 CASSLAMTDTQYF TGTGCCAGCAGCTTAGCTATGACGGATACGCAGTATTTT
TRBD2 TRBJ2-1 - TRBV30 CAWRGLGLAGGNEQFF TGTGCCTGGAGGGGCTTAGGACTAGCGGGGGGCAATGAGCAGTTCTTC
- TRBJ2-7 - TRBV7-2 CASSLGPGLGNYEQYF TGTGCCAGCAGCTTAGGCCCGGGCCTAGGGAACTACGAGCAGTACTTC
TRBD1 TRBJ1-3 - TRBV3-1/TRBV3-2 CASSQERTGAGNTIYF TGTGCCAGCAGCCAAGAGAGGACAGGGGCAGGAAACACCATATATTTT